This TCR beta chain derives from a study of T-cell memory formation after mild COVID-19. Concerning this clonotype: The target antigen is unknown.

Study-wide findings and caveats: Clones that shrank (day 15 to 85) were balanced CD4/CD8, whereas later expanders leaned CD4+. The study detected some responding clones in pre-infection memory, suggesting cross-reactive memory joined.

TCRdb processed the 5' RACE reads anew with MiXCR; each CDR3 protein has one entry. Seen here are approximately 500,000 distinct CDR3 sequences, 20% to 30% observed once, and the top ten hold around an eighth. Trimming removed 6 bases at V and 0 bases at J, with 12 bases between. The germline CDR1 and CDR2 sequences are DFQATT and SNEGSKA (reference sequence). The CDR3 spans 13 residues. Sequenced input: PBMCs or a T cell subset sorted from them (not recorded which). The origin of this receptor is an adult woman who had mild COVID-19 (a few samples of this study predate the infection). Cell type and time point are not known. V is TRBV20-1 and J is TRBJ2-7; a possible D gene is TRBD2 (5 bases). CDR3 loop: CSARKRSSYEQYF. In DNA form, the CDR3 reads TGCAGTGCCCGGAAGCGGAGCTCCTACGAGCAGTACTTC.